Shown below are 30 T cell receptor beta chains from a single sample sequenced in a study of blood T cell repertoires in COVID-19. The assay was immunoSEQ multiplex PCR, and TCRdb's table has in-frame clones only and misses some. This sample has tens of thousands of clones, with 75% to 90% found just once. Sequenced sample: peripheral blood. These TCRs come from a woman aged 55-69 years with COVID-19, enrolled during active disease.

V and J are TRBV4-2 and TRBJ2-7; 9 bases are a match to TRBD1. V trimming: 1 base; J trimming: 4 bases; junction bases outside the gene matches: 5. Germline V gene sequence: CDR1 LGHNA, CDR2 YNFKEQ. The CDR3 spans 15 residues. The CDR3 DNA sequence: TGTGCCAGCAGCCAAGGTGGACAGGGGCAATACGAGCAGTACTTC. The encoded protein is CASSQGGQGQYEQYF.

The chain has TRBV15 and TRBJ1-2, with D possibly being TRBD1 (6 bases). Per germline, CDR1 LNHNV and CDR2 YYDKDF (reference sequence). The CDR3 sequence is 15 residues long. V lost 3 bases, J lost 0 bases, and 11 bases lay in between. CDR3 nucleotide sequence: TGTGCCACCAGCAGGGGCACAGGGCCTAACTATGGCTACACCTTC. It is translated as CATSRGTGPNYGYTF.

The chain recombines TRBV19 with TRBJ2-7, with D maybe TRBD2 (5 bases). The CDR3 contains 12 residues. Germline CDR1 is LNHDA and CDR2 is SQIVND (reference sequence). The V and J ends lost 4 bases and 5 bases respectively, with 9 bases between them. As DNA, the CDR3 is TGTGCCAGTAGTAACAGAGCGGACGAGCAGTACTTC. It codes for CASSNRADEQYF.

The rearrangement links TRBV6-2 or TRBV6-3 to TRBJ2-2, with 9 bases matching TRBD2. Germline CDR1 and CDR2: MNHEY and SVGEGT. The CDR3 runs to 17 residues. Trimming cost V 6 bases and J 1 base; bases outside gene matches: 9. Written as DNA, the CDR3 is TGTGCCAGCAGCGGTCGGAGAGCGGGAGGGAACACCGGGGAGCTGTTTTTT. Translating it yields CASSGRRAGGNTGELFF.

The J gene is TRBJ2-1, the V gene TRBV4-3, with 8 bases fitting TRBD2. Germline V gene data show CDR1 as LGHNA and CDR2 as YSLEER. This CDR3 has 19 residues. Trimming cost V 0 bases and J 3 bases; bases outside gene matches: 13. The CDR3 loop reads CASSQDITSGAPFYNEQFF. CDR3 bases: TGCGCCAGCAGCCAAGATATCACTAGCGGAGCCCCCTTCTACAATGAGCAGTTCTTC.

This chain links TRBV11-2 with TRBJ1-6, with D possibly being TRBD1 (6 bases). CDR3 length: 14 amino acids. The V end was cut by 6 bases, the J end by 5 bases, with 11 bases between. Germline V gene lookup returns CDR1 SGHAT and CDR2 FQNNGV. CDR3 in amino acids: CASRPTGNNSPLHF. The CDR3 DNA is TGTGCCAGCAGGCCCACAGGGAATAATTCACCCCTCCACTTT.

With respect to this clone: Within the sample, other DNA sequences also encode this same CDR3. The chain uses TRBV24-1 and TRBJ1-5, with TRBD1 matching over 10 bases. The CDR3 sequence is 16 residues long. CDR1 is KGHDR, CDR2 SFDVKD, per germline. V shed 4 bases and J 4 bases; nucleotides not matched to a gene: 6. The CDR3 protein is CATSDPGTGDNQPQHF. The CDR3 DNA is TGTGCCACCAGTGACCCCGGGACAGGGGATAATCAGCCCCAGCATTTT.

The chain carries TRBV4-1 and TRBJ1-4; D unresolved. The ends were cut back, 6 bases at V and 5 bases at J, with 13 bases in the middle. From germline, CDR1 is MGHRA and CDR2 YSYEKL. The CDR3 extends over 14 amino acids. The chain's CDR3 is CASSPADTNEKLFF. CDR3 DNA: TGCGCCAGCAGTCCTGCCGACACCAATGAAAAACTGTTTTTT.

The chain links TRBV29-1 to TRBJ1-1, with TRBD1 matching over 7 bases. Germline loops: CDR1 SQVTM, CDR2 ANQGSEA. The CDR3 consists of 13 residues. Losses at the gene ends were 6 bases for V and 6 bases for J; bases not matched to a gene: 10. CDR3 loop: CSVLTGQGAEAFF. CDR3 DNA sequence: TGCAGCGTCCTGACAGGGCAGGGGGCTGAAGCTTTCTTT.

The chain is built from TRBV5-1 and TRBJ2-7; D is unclear. Germline V gene data show CDR1 as SGHRS and CDR2 as YFSETQ. V shed 2 bases and J shed 6 bases, with 21 bases lying between them. The CDR3 totals 16 residues. Here the CDR3 DNA reads TGCGCCAGCAGCTTACTCTCCGGGTTAGGCCCCGGCGAGCAGTACTTC. This sequence encodes CASSLLSGLGPGEQYF.

The rearrangement links TRBV30 to TRBJ1-6, with D maybe TRBD1 (6 bases). The CDR3 sequence is 15 residues long. Trimming stripped 2 bases from V and 3 bases from J, with 11 bases between. CDR1 and CDR2 (germline): GTSNPN, SVGIG (reference sequence). CDR3 nucleotides: TGTGCCTGGAGTTCAGGGGCTGACTATAATTCACCCCTCCACTTT. Translated: CAWSSGADYNSPLHF.

This clone turned up a few times. V usage is TRBV6-5 and J usage is TRBJ1-5; weak D call: TRBD1 (6 bases). The germline V and J ends were trimmed by 6 bases and 6 bases, with 12 bases remaining between them. The germline V gene encodes CDR1 MNHEY and CDR2 SVGAGI. There are 13 residues in the CDR3. The CDR3 loop is CASRRLRGQPQHF. In nucleotides, the CDR3 is TGTGCCAGCAGGAGACTCAGGGGTCAGCCCCAGCATTTT.

This clone was found once. V is TRBV4-2 and J is TRBJ2-7, with 12 bases that match TRBD2. Unmatched junction bases numbered 1, after V lost 3 bases and J lost 4 bases. Germline values: CDR1 LGHNA, CDR2 YNFKEQ. CDR3 size: 14 residues. The CDR3 loop is CASSQLAGGYEQYF. CDR3 nucleotides: TGTGCCAGCAGCCAGCTAGCGGGAGGGTACGAGCAGTACTTC.

This rearrangement joins TRBV19 to TRBJ1-1; possible D gene TRBD1, 6 bases. Trimming removed 5 bases at V and 4 bases at J, with 14 bases between. The CDR3 consists of 14 residues. The germline gives CDR1 LNHDA, CDR2 SQIVND (reference sequence). CDR3 bases: TGTGCCAGTAGTCCCTCGGGGGGCGGCACTGAAGCTTTCTTT. Translating it yields CASSPSGGGTEAFF.

The chain carries TRBV19 and TRBJ2-2; D is uncertain. CDR1 is LNHDA and CDR2 is SQIVND in the germline V gene (reference sequence). This CDR3 spans 12 amino acids. Trimming pared 5 bases from V and 3 bases from J, leaving 4 bases between. DNA of the CDR3: TGTGCCAGTAGTTTCGACACCGGGGAGCTGTTTTTT. Its protein is CASSFDTGELFF.

The V and J genes are TRBV11-2 and TRBJ2-5; maybe TRBD2 (5 bases). The CDR3 is 15 residues long. Per germline, CDR1 SGHAT and CDR2 FQNNGV. The germline V and J ends were trimmed by 2 bases and 4 bases, with 14 bases remaining between them. The CDR3 reads CASSLITSALETQYF. The CDR3 DNA reads as TGTGCCAGCAGCTTAATTACTAGTGCCTTAGAGACCCAGTACTTC. Filled out from reference TRBV11-2 and TRBJ2-5, the complete variable domain reads EAGVAQSPRYKIIEKRQSVAFWCNPISGHATLYWYQQILGQGPKLLIQFQNNGVVDDSQLPKDRFSAERLKGVDSTLKIQPAKLEDSAVYLCASSLITSALETQYFGPGTRLLVL.

V usage is TRBV9 and J usage is TRBJ1-4; weak D call: TRBD1 (6 bases). This CDR3 has 15 amino acids. Germline values: CDR1 SGDLS, CDR2 YYNGEE. V lost 4 bases, J lost 0 bases, and 10 bases lay in between. The CDR3 loop is CASSQGTTTNEKLFF. The CDR3 nucleotides are TGTGCCAGCAGCCAGGGGACAACAACTAATGAAAAACTGTTTTTT.

The rearrangement uses TRBV9 and TRBJ2-7; the D is unclear. The CDR3 has 15 amino acids. Trimming removed 0 bases from V and 2 bases from J, with 12 bases in between. Per germline, CDR1 SGDLS and CDR2 YYNGEE. The CDR3 coding sequence is TGTGCCAGCAGCGTAGGTGGCGGTGACGCCTACGAGCAGTACTTC. Its translation: CASSVGGGDAYEQYF. The complete variable domain, with remaining parts taken from reference TRBV9 and TRBJ2-7, reads DSGVTQTPKHLITATGQRVTLRCSPRSGDLSVYWYQQSLDQGLQFLIQYYNGEERAKGNILERFSAQQFPDLHSELNLSSLELGDSALYFCASSVGGGDAYEQYFGPGTRLTVT.

V and J are TRBV5-6 and TRBJ1-1; maybe TRBD1 (6 bases). The CDR3 contains 16 residues. Germline values: CDR1 SGHDT, CDR2 YYEEEE. The V gene lost 2 bases and the J gene lost 0 bases, with 14 bases spanning the gap. This chain's CDR3 is CASSFSAGALNTEAFF. The DNA of the CDR3 is TGTGCCAGCAGCTTTTCGGCAGGGGCTTTGAACACTGAAGCTTTCTTT.

The CDR3 sequence is CASSSNRGRHEKLFF. The CDR3 DNA reads as TGTGCCAGCAGCTCGAACAGGGGGCGCCATGAAAAACTGTTTTTT. The chain carries TRBV13 and TRBJ1-4; 9 bases are shared with TRBD1. The CDR3 has 15 amino acids. CDR1 is PRHDT, CDR2 FYEKMQ, per germline (reference sequence). J gave up 6 bases and V 4 bases, and 6 bases lay outside the gene matches.

The genes are TRBV19 and TRBJ2-7; possibly TRBD2 for D (6 bases). V shed 5 bases and J shed 2 bases, with 13 bases lying between them. Germline CDR1 reads LNHDA; CDR2 reads SQIVND (reference sequence). This CDR3 is built from 14 residues. The CDR3 DNA sequence: TGTGCCAGTAGTGCGGGACGGATAGCCTACGAGCAGTACTTC. Translated, it gives CASSAGRIAYEQYF.

The chain uses TRBV5-8 and TRBJ1-3; D ambiguous. Germline V lookup: CDR1 SGHTS, CDR2 YDEGEE. The CDR3 has 14 amino acids. Trimming removed 5 bases at V and 0 bases at J, with 9 bases between. The CDR3 DNA is TGTGCCAGCAGTGACGGGTACTCTGGAAACACCATATATTTT. It specifies CASSDGYSGNTIYF.

The chain joins TRBV24-1 to TRBJ2-3; a possible D gene is TRBD1 (5 bases). Germline V lookup: CDR1 KGHDR, CDR2 SFDVKD. V lost 8 bases and J 8 bases, leaving 22 bases between the germline ends. The CDR3 consists of 15 residues. The CDR3 DNA reads TGTGCCACCACCGAAGGCCCGCCAAGGGGTCTTACGCAGTATTTT. Translating gives CATTEGPPRGLTQYF.

This chain uses TRBV6-5 with TRBJ2-7, with D possibly being TRBD2 (6 bases). V shed 3 bases and J shed 10 bases, with 16 bases lying between them. There are 13 residues in the CDR3. CDR1 MNHEY and CDR2 SVGAGI come from the germline V gene. The CDR3 coding sequence is TGTGCCAGCAGTTATGGGGGGAACGGAGAACAGTACTTC. It translates to CASSYGGNGEQYF.

The V and J genes are TRBV7-2 and TRBJ2-7; possibly TRBD1 for D (7 bases). CDR1 and CDR2 from the germline V gene are SGHTA and FQGNSA. Trimming pared 3 bases from V and 5 bases from J, leaving 17 bases between. CDR3 length: 15 residues. As DNA, the CDR3 is TGTGCCAGCAGCTTTGGCAGGGGGAGGTCCCACGAGCAGTACTTC. It yields the protein CASSFGRGRSHEQYF.

The V and J genes are TRBV7-9 and TRBJ1-1; D call uncertain. This CDR3 contains 12 residues. V was trimmed by 2 bases and J by 5 bases, leaving 6 bases between them. Germline V CDR1 and CDR2: SEHNR, FQNEAQ (reference sequence). The CDR3 reads CASSLIQTEAFF. The CDR3 bases are TGTGCCAGCAGCTTAATACAGACTGAAGCTTTCTTT.

J is TRBJ2-7 and V is TRBV19; possible D gene TRBD2, 6 bases. The germline V and J ends were trimmed by 8 bases and 6 bases, with 17 bases remaining between them. The CDR3 has 13 amino acids. In germline, CDR1 is LNHDA, CDR2 SQIVND (reference sequence). CDR3 amino acids: CASGLTLASEQYF. The CDR3 DNA reads TGTGCCAGTGGCTTAACACTAGCCTCCGAGCAGTACTTC.

This chain joins TRBV27 and TRBJ1-3; unclear D gene. The CDR3 runs to 13 residues. V lost 4 bases, J lost 1 base, and 5 bases lay in between. The germline V gene has CDR1 MNHEY and CDR2 SMNVEV (reference sequence). CDR3 loop: CASSYSSGNTIYF. The CDR3 coding sequence is TGTGCCAGCAGTTACAGTTCTGGAAACACCATATATTTT.

This clone was detected only once. The gene calls are TRBV7-9 and TRBJ2-7; TRBD2 agrees at 7 bases. Per germline, CDR1 SEHNR and CDR2 FQNEAQ (reference sequence). There are 15 residues in the CDR3. With 5 bases clipped from V and 2 bases from J, the junction kept 9 bases outside the gene matches. CDR3 DNA sequence: TGTGCCAGCAGCCCCTTGGGAGGGGCGACCTACGAGCAGTACTTC. Amino acids: CASSPLGGATYEQYF. Complete variable domain (other parts from reference TRBV7-9 and TRBJ2-7): DTGVSQNPRHKITKRGQNVTFRCDPISEHNRLYWYRQTLGQGPEFLTYFQNEAQLEKSRLLSDRFSAERPKGSFSTLEIQRTEQGDSAMYLCASSPLGGATYEQYFGPGTRLTVT.

This sequence joins TRBV11-2 and TRBJ2-7; possible D gene TRBD2, 5 bases. The V end was cut by 8 bases, the J end by 4 bases, with 24 bases between. CDR3 size: 16 residues. Germline loops: CDR1 SGHAT, CDR2 FQNNGV. DNA for the CDR3: TGTGCCAGCCGACTTGACCCCGGAGGCACGACTTACGAGCAGTACTTC. It encodes CASRLDPGGTTYEQYF.